This T cell receptor (beta chain) originates from a study of early T cells in non-severe SARS-CoV-2 infection. Study-wide context: The input, bulk RNA from unsorted whole blood, was sequenced, and chains were unpaired.

This clonotype showed up just a few times. Unique molecular identifiers were affixed to single, distinct cDNA molecules. TCRdb fed the 5' RACE reads into MiXCR, producing one record per CDR3 protein. The table includes some 82,000 distinct CDR3 sequences, 12% detected once. Trimming took off 10 bases at V and 6 bases at J, with 19 bases between the two ends. CDR3 size: 13 residues. Sequencing input: whole blood. This clonotype originated in an adult who was a healthcare worker with PCR-confirmed SARS-CoV-2 infection or an uninfected control (not recorded which). The rearrangement joins TRBV12-3 or TRBV12-4 to TRBJ2-7, with D possibly being TRBD1 (6 bases). CDR3 region: CATSYGGIVEQYF. In DNA form, the CDR3 reads TGTGCCACCTCTTATGGGGGCATCGTCGAGCAGTACTTC.